These 9 T cell receptor beta chains originate from one sample sequenced in a study of control samples from healthy donors and cancer patients. Measured with immunoSEQ multiplex PCR; TCRdb has only the in-frame clones, and not every one. Among 60,000 to 75,000 clones listed, 75% to 85% were seen once. The sequenced material came from blood. These receptors all come from a man in his fifties or sixties in good health.

In its sample, this clone was seen a few times. J is TRBJ1-4 and V is TRBV9; 7 bases match TRBD1. Trimming removed 0 bases from V and 6 bases from J; junction bases left unmatched: 2. Germline V gene data show CDR1 as SGDLS and CDR2 as YYNGEE. The CDR3 covers 14 residues. The CDR3 region is CASSVDGQDEKLFF. CDR3 in DNA: TGTGCCAGCAGCGTAGATGGACAGGATGAAAAACTGTTTTTT.

The rearrangement joins TRBV7-2 to TRBJ1-1, with D possibly being TRBD1 (6 bases). The germline gives CDR1 SGHTA, CDR2 FQGNSA. CDR3 size: 17 residues. The V gene lost 5 bases and the J gene lost 2 bases, with 21 bases spanning the gap. Written as DNA, the CDR3 is TGTGCCAGCAGCAGAGACAGGCTGCAAAGCTTAAACACTGAAGCTTTCTTT. Protein: CASSRDRLQSLNTEAFF.

This chain links TRBV5-1 with TRBJ2-6; D gene uncertain. This CDR3 has 17 residues. The V gene's germline CDR1 is SGHRS and CDR2 YFSETQ. V was cut by 4 bases and J by 0 bases, with 14 bases left in between. The CDR3 here is CASSPSAAYSGANVLTF. For the CDR3, the DNA is TGCGCCAGCAGCCCATCGGCGGCCTACTCTGGGGCCAACGTCCTGACTTTC.

This chain links TRBV5-1 with TRBJ2-3, with D unresolved. Germline values: CDR1 SGHRS, CDR2 YFSETQ. This CDR3 is built from 14 residues. Trimming took off 2 bases at V and 8 bases at J, with 15 bases between the two ends. The CDR3 is CASSFARVKGTQYF. In DNA, the CDR3 is TGCGCCAGCAGCTTCGCTAGAGTAAAGGGTACGCAGTATTTT.

J is TRBJ2-7 and V is TRBV28; D may be TRBD1 or TRBD2 (5 bases each). Deletions cut 5 bases from V and 2 bases from J, with 16 bases between. The CDR3 consists of 15 residues. CDR1 and CDR2 from the germline V gene are MDHEN and SYDVKM. In DNA form, the CDR3 reads TGTGCCAGCAGTCCTGAGGGGTTTCCAACCTACGAGCAGTACTTC. Encoded protein: CASSPEGFPTYEQYF.

This clone was counted a few times. The CDR3 region is CASSLTINQPQHF. DNA for the CDR3: TGTGCCAGCAGTTTGACTATCAATCAGCCCCAGCATTTT. The chain carries TRBV27 and TRBJ1-5, with D unresolved. Trimming cost V 3 bases and J 3 bases, with 6 bases left between them. This CDR3 contains 13 residues. Germline V lookup: CDR1 MNHEY, CDR2 SMNVEV (reference sequence).

CDR3 region: CASSLVGTSGSDTQYF. The CDR3 DNA sequence: TGCGCCAGCAGCTTGGTTGGGACTAGCGGATCAGATACGCAGTATTTT. The rearrangement links TRBV5-1 to TRBJ2-3; TRBD2 matches 11 bases. Germline trimming cut 0 bases from V and 4 bases from J; bases unmatched to any gene: 4. The CDR3 has 16 residues. CDR1 and CDR2 from the germline V gene are SGHRS and YFSETQ.

This clone is a singleton in its sample. The chain couples TRBV28 to TRBJ1-1; tentatively, D is TRBD1 (5 bases). This CDR3 contains 14 residues. Germline V lookup: CDR1 MDHEN, CDR2 SYDVKM. The V gene lost 5 bases and the J gene lost 3 bases, with 13 bases spanning the gap. DNA of the CDR3: TGTGCCAGCAGTCCCAGGGAGGGCTACACTGAAGCTTTCTTT. Its translation: CASSPREGYTEAFF.

V and J are TRBV12-3 or TRBV12-4 and TRBJ2-1, with a possible D match to TRBD1 (5 bases). V lost 3 bases and J lost 15, with 15 bases in between. This CDR3 is 12 amino acids long. CDR3 sequence (DNA): TGTGCCAGCAGTTTGGGTCCCAGGGTTCTGTTCTTC. Translated: CASSLGPRVLFF.